This T cell receptor beta chain is from a study of blood T cell repertoires in COVID-19 (dated by TCRdb to between 2020 and 2021). In terms of the full investigation: Samples from collaborators originated in the United States, Italy and Spain and spanned both the acute and convalescent phases of COVID-19. Samples were obtained from the ongoing ImmuneRACE study (first 160 participants) and from 1,254 subjects provided by 6 global collaborators. Subjects who had been exposed to COVID-19, were actively infected with it, or had recovered from it provided the deeply sampled blood TCRbeta repertoires that made up the dataset. Sample metadata almost always included a de-identified subject ID, COVID-19 status, age in years and sex. HLA class I and class II types, where available, came from metadata supplied by the sample provider rather than from assay-based typing. The prospective study material was composed of cDNA or gDNA derived from T cells, B-cell-depleted T cells, or PBMCs. The repertoires were made available in a free public database intended to serve as a resource for research on the immune response to SARS-CoV-2.

Whole blood was collected in K2EDTA tubes by collaborating institutions according to the institutions' own protocols. For TCRbeta analysis, collaborators shipped samples in one of three forms: frozen whole blood, isolated PBMCs, or DNA extracted from either of those sample types. Based on the germline V gene (reference sequence), the CDR1 and CDR2 sequences are MNHEY and SMNVEV. The CDR3 goes from the cysteine to the phenylalanine over 15 residues. Only the CDR3 part of the read is kept: 45 bases, read in frame from the first base. V loses 6 bases, J loses 7 bases, and the germline ends lie 19 bases apart. A word on this clone: Its antigen remains unidentified. Base quality data are lacking; no much larger clone is found one base away.

TCRbeta CDR3 regions were amplified from genomic DNA by means of the immunoSEQ Assay, a bias-controlled multiplex PCR. Concerning the study's data processing: The number of nucleated cells in each sample was estimated from the amplification of reference gene primers within the assay. To quantify the absolute abundance of each unique TCRbeta CDR3 rearrangement, sequence reads were collapsed and filtered. For each sample, productive Simpson clonality was calculated as the square root of Simpson's diversity index over productive rearrangements. TCRdb provides this immuneACCESS table in a form limited to in-frame rearrangements. Some clones are lacking; in checked studies, under half of them reflect an unresolved V gene, and why the rest are absent is not known. The V and J calls and clone size come from that table; D and trimming were worked out from the DNA. The table for this sample lists about 170,000 clones; roughly 82% of them were counted only once. The ten largest account for almost 8.5% of the sample.

Beyond this particular receptor, the publication reports: The amount of clinical and demographic metadata varied by source and participant and was provided uncurated.

The material sequenced was peripheral blood. The TCR was taken from a woman in her 70s with acute or convalescent COVID-19. The V and J genes are TRBV27 and TRBJ1-5; 6 matching bases give a weak D call of TRBD1. The CDR3: CASRSGQGRGQPQHF. The bases are TGTGCCAGCAGGAGCGGGCAGGGGCGGGGGCAGCCCCAGCATTTT.